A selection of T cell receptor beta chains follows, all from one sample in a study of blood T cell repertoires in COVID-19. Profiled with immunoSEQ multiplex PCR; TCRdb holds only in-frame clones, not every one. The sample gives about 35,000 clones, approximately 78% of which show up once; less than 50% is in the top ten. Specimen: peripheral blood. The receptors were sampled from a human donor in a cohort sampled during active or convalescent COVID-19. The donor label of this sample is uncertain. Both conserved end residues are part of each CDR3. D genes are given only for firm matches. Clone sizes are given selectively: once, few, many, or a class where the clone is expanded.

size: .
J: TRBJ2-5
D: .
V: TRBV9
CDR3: CASSPAATRIETQYF
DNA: TGTGCCAGCAGCCCTGCCGCCACTAGGATTGAGACCCAGTACTTC

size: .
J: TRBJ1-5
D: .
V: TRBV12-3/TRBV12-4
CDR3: CASSSGTYQPQHF
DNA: TGTGCCAGCAGTTCCGGGACATACCAGCCCCAGCATTTT

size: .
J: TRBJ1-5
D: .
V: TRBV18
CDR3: CASSMDWSGEPQHF
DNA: TGTGCCAGCTCAATGGACTGGTCGGGTGAGCCCCAGCATTTT

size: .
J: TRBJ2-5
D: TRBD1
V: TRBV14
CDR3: CASSPGQGLVETQYF
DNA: TGTGCCAGCAGCCCTGGACAGGGTTTGGTCGAGACCCAGTACTTC

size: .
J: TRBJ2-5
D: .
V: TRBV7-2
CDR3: CASSPRGYQETQYF
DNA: TGTGCCAGCAGCCCTAGGGGGTACCAAGAGACCCAGTACTTC

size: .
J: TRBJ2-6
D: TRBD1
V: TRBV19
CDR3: CASSPGQGFAGANVLTF
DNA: TGTGCCAGTAGCCCGGGACAGGGGTTCGCTGGGGCCAACGTCCTGACTTTC

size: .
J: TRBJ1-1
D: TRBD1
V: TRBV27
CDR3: CASSRGGQERGWNTEAFF
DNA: TGTGCCAGCTCGCGAGGGGGACAGGAAAGGGGATGGAACACTGAAGCTTTCTTT

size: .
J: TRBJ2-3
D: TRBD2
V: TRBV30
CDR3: CAAGLAGGADTQYF
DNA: TGTGCCGCCGGACTAGCGGGAGGCGCAGATACGCAGTATTTT

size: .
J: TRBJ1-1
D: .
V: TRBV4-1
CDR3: CASSQIWNTEAFF
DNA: TGCGCCAGCAGCCAAATCTGGAACACTGAAGCTTTCTTT

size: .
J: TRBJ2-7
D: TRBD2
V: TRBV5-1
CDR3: CASSPSAGGKYEQYF
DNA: TGCGCCAGCAGCCCCTCGGCGGGGGGTAAGTACGAGCAGTACTTC

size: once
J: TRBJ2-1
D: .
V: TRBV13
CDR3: CASSQTSGPYNEQFF
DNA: TGTGCCAGCAGCCAGACAAGCGGGCCCTACAATGAGCAGTTCTTC

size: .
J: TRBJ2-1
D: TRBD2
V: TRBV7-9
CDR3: CASSYGPGLAGNEQFF
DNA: TGTGCCAGCAGCTATGGGCCGGGACTAGCAGGCAATGAGCAGTTCTTC

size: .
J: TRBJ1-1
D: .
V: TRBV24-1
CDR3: CATSDGGSDTEAFF
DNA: TGTGCCACCAGTGATGGGGGGTCGGACACTGAAGCTTTCTTT

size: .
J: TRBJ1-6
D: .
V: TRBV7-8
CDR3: CASSFRNSPLHF
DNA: TGTGCCAGCAGCTTCCGGAATTCACCCCTCCACTTT

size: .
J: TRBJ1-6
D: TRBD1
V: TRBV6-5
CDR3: CASSLGQEGSPLHF
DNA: TGTGCCAGCAGCCTCGGACAGGAGGGTTCACCCCTCCACTTT

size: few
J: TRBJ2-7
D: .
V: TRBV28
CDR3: CASSLRALPGEQYF
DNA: TGTGCCAGCAGTCTCCGGGCCCTTCCGGGAGAGCAGTACTTC

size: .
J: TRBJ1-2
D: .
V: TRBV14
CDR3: CASSQALREGGYTF
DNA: TGTGCCAGCAGCCAAGCCCTCAGGGAAGGTGGCTACACCTTC

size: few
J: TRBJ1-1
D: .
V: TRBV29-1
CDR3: CSYTQGNTEAFF
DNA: TGCAGCTATACACAGGGGAACACTGAAGCTTTCTTT

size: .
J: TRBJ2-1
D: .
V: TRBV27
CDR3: CASSLSVYRSYNEQFF
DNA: TGTGCCAGCAGTTTATCGGTCTACCGATCCTACAATGAGCAGTTCTTC

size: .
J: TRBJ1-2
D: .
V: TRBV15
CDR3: CATSRDQGSYGYTF
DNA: TGTGCCACCAGCAGAGATCAGGGGAGCTATGGCTACACCTTC

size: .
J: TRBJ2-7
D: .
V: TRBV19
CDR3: CASSIVPQGYEQYF
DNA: TGTGCCAGTAGTATAGTTCCCCAGGGCTACGAGCAGTACTTC

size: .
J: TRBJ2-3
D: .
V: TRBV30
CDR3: CAWRASGPTDTQYF
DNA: TGTGCCTGGAGAGCGAGCGGTCCCACAGATACGCAGTATTTT

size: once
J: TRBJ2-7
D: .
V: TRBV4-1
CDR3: CASSQEGSGGSYEQYF
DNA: TGCGCCAGCAGCCAAGAGGGGTCAGGTGGGAGCTACGAGCAGTACTTC

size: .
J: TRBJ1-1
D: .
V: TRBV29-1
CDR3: CSVLTTGGGGTEAFF
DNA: TGCAGCGTCCTAACTACTGGGGGGGGAGGCACTGAAGCTTTCTTT

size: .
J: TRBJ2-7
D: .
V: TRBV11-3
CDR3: CASSLGTAPDEQYF
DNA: TGTGCCAGCAGCTTAGGGACAGCTCCGGACGAGCAGTACTTC

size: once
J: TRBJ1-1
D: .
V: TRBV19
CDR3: CASSIDKRRGEAFF
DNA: TGTGCCAGTAGTATAGATAAGAGGAGGGGCGAAGCTTTCTTT

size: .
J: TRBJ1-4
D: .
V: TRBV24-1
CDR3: CATSDSGTEKLFF
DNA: TGTGCCACCAGTGATAGCGGGACTGAAAAACTGTTTTTT

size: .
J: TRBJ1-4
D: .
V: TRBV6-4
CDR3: CASPADSSNEKLFF
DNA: TGTGCCAGCCCGGCGGACAGCTCAAATGAAAAACTGTTTTTT

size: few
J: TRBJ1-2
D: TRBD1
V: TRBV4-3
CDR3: CASSQYRGNYGYTF
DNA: TGCGCCAGCAGCCAATACAGGGGCAACTATGGCTACACCTTC

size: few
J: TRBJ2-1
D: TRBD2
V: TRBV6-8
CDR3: CASSYCGTSPTNEQFF
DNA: TGTGCCAGCAGTTACTGTGGGACTAGCCCCACAAATGAGCAGTTCTTC

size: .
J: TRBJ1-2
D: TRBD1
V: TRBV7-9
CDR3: CASSPRQGAWYGYTF
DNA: TGTGCCAGCAGCCCTAGACAGGGGGCGTGGTATGGCTACACCTTC

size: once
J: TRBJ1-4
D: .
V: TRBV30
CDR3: CAWSPLATNEKLFF
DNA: TGTGCCTGGAGCCCACTTGCAACTAATGAAAAACTGTTTTTT

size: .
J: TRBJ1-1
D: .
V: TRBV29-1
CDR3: CSVLVAEAFF
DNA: TGCAGCGTTTTAGTGGCTGAAGCTTTCTTT

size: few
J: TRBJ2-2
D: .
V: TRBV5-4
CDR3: CASSPSGKAGGELFF
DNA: TGTGCCAGCAGCCCCTCGGGCAAAGCGGGCGGGGAGCTGTTTTTT

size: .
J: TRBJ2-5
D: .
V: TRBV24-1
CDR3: CATRGAQETQYF
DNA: TGTGCCACCCGGGGGGCTCAAGAGACCCAGTACTTC